A selection of T cell receptor beta chains follows, all from one sample in a study of CD8+ T cells in alopecia areata. Sequencing was performed with immunoSEQ multiplex PCR; in TCRdb, only in-frame clones are kept and a portion is missing. Of 140,000 to 150,000 clones in the sample, approximately 49% were seen once. The specimen comprised CD4+ T cells sorted from blood, sampled at week 0. These receptors came from a human donor with alopecia areata. CDR3s include the opening cysteine and the closing phenylalanine or tryptophan. D genes are given only for firm matches. Size is omitted from some rows. Given values are once, few, many or a class for expanded clones.

abundance | j_gene | v_gene | d_gene | CDR3aa | CDR3nt
. | TRBJ1-1 | TRBV27 | . | CASSRAVTLNTEAFF | TGTGCCAGCAGTCGAGCGGTCACCTTGAACACTGAAGCTTTCTTT
few | TRBJ1-1 | TRBV28 | . | CASSLWAGMNTEAFF | TGTGCCAGCAGTTTATGGGCAGGAATGAACACTGAAGCTTTCTTT
. | TRBJ1-5 | TRBV6-1 | . | CASSLLRGNQPQHF | TGTGCCAGCAGTCTCCTCCGCGGGAATCAGCCCCAGCATTTT
few | TRBJ1-3 | TRBV25-1 | TRBD1 | CASSRDSPSGNTIYF | TGTGCCAGCAGTCGGGACAGCCCCTCTGGAAACACCATATATTTT
. | TRBJ1-5 | TRBV18 | . | CASSPSGSNQPQHF | TGTGCCAGCTCACCAAGCGGTAGCAATCAGCCCCAGCATTTT
. | TRBJ2-7 | TRBV29-1 | . | CSVGGGRPHEQYF | TGCAGCGTTGGGGGTGGGCGACCGCACGAGCAGTACTTC
few | TRBJ2-1 | TRBV15 | TRBD2 | CATSRELAGALNEQFF | TGTGCCACCAGCAGAGAGCTAGCGGGAGCTCTCAATGAGCAGTTCTTC
. | TRBJ2-1 | TRBV29-1 | TRBD2 | CSVYTSGRAYNEQFF | TGCAGCGTTTATACTAGCGGGAGGGCCTACAATGAGCAGTTCTTC
. | TRBJ1-2 | TRBV19 | . | CASSIVLSAGQAYGYTF | TGTGCCAGTAGTATTGTTTTGTCTGCAGGCCAAGCCTATGGCTACACCTTC
many | TRBJ2-3 | TRBV14 | . | CASSQVNEGPPDTQYF | TGTGCCAGCAGCCAAGTCAATGAGGGCCCTCCCGATACGCAGTATTTT
few | TRBJ2-4 | TRBV30 | . | CAWIRSGFQNIQYF | TGTGCCTGGATACGCTCAGGATTTCAAAACATTCAGTACTTC
. | TRBJ2-5 | TRBV28 | . | CASSLEGLETQYF | TGTGCCAGCAGTTTAGAGGGTTTAGAGACCCAGTACTTC
. | TRBJ2-2 | TRBV28 | . | CASSLNTGELFF | TGTGCCAGCAGTCTGAACACCGGGGAGCTGTTTTTT
. | TRBJ2-7 | TRBV27 | . | CASSLVRLAGYEQYF | TGTGCCAGCAGTTTGGTTAGACTTGCCGGCTACGAGCAGTACTTC
. | TRBJ1-4 | TRBV10-3 | TRBD1 | CAIKPGQGTEKLFF | TGTGCCATCAAGCCGGGACAGGGTACGGAAAAACTGTTTTTT
few | TRBJ2-5 | TRBV4-3 | . | CASSQADSGARTQYF | TGCGCCAGCAGCCAAGCGGACAGTGGGGCGAGGACCCAGTACTTC
. | TRBJ2-5 | TRBV7-9 | . | CASSPLWTVFQETQYF | TGTGCCAGCAGCCCTCTCTGGACAGTCTTCCAAGAGACCCAGTACTTC
once | TRBJ1-2 | TRBV30 | . | CATSPDSYNYGYTF | TGTGCTACGTCTCCAGACTCCTATAACTATGGCTACACCTTC
. | TRBJ2-3 | TRBV29-1 | TRBD1 | CSVRTGSTDTQYF | TGCAGCGTTAGGACAGGGAGCACAGATACGCAGTATTTT
. | TRBJ2-4 | TRBV14 | TRBD2 | CASSYGLAGGRQNIQYF | TGTGCCAGCAGCTATGGACTAGCGGGAGGGCGGCAAAACATTCAGTACTTC
few | TRBJ1-5 | TRBV15 | . | CATSREGGRNQPQHF | TGTGCCACCAGCAGAGAAGGGGGACGCAATCAGCCCCAGCATTTT
. | TRBJ2-7 | TRBV4-2 | . | CASSPLGDEQYF | TGTGCCAGCAGCCCCCTCGGGGACGAGCAGTACTTC
. | TRBJ1-2 | TRBV29-1 | . | CSADGPGTF | TGCAGCGCCGATGGGCCGGGAACCTTC
. | TRBJ2-7 | TRBV4-1 | TRBD2 | CASSQVRAGGSPWEQYF | TGCGCCAGCAGCCAAGTGAGGGCGGGAGGTTCTCCTTGGGAGCAGTACTTC
once | TRBJ2-3 | TRBV19 | . | CASSSARGTDTQYF | TGTGCCAGTAGTTCAGCCCGGGGGACAGATACGCAGTATTTT
few | TRBJ1-3 | TRBV2 | . | CASSYSGNTIYF | TGTGCCAGCAGTTACTCTGGAAACACCATATATTTT
few | TRBJ2-5 | TRBV29-1 | TRBD2 | CSAPVPGGGETQYF | TGCAGCGCCCCGGTCCCGGGGGGGGGAGAGACCCAGTACTTC
. | TRBJ2-1 | TRBV5-1 | . | CASSLGGNPPLNEQFF | TGCGCCAGCAGCTTGGGAGGTAACCCGCCACTCAATGAGCAGTTCTTC
. | TRBJ2-1 | TRBV29-1 | TRBD2 | CSVRLAGGPVEQFF | TGCAGCGTTAGACTAGCGGGAGGGCCTGTCGAGCAGTTCTTC
. | TRBJ1-2 | TRBV5-1 | . | CASSGTAGSAGYTF | TGCGCCAGCAGCGGGACTGCAGGTTCGGCTGGCTACACCTTC
. | TRBJ2-1 | TRBV29-1 | TRBD2 | CSVEAASGRVYEQFF | TGCAGCGTTGAAGCCGCTAGCGGGAGAGTCTATGAGCAGTTCTTC
. | TRBJ2-7 | TRBV25-1 | TRBD1 | CASSPWGSGQTIDEQYF | TGTGCCAGCAGTCCCTGGGGGTCGGGACAGACGATCGACGAGCAGTACTTC
. | TRBJ2-1 | TRBV4-1 | TRBD2 | CASSQATSGSYNEQFF | TGCGCCAGCAGCCAGGCTACTAGCGGGAGCTACAATGAGCAGTTCTTC
. | TRBJ2-1 | TRBV7-3 | . | CASSLTQGYNEQFF | TGTGCCAGCAGCTTAACGCAAGGGTACAATGAGCAGTTCTTC
few | TRBJ2-5 | TRBV30 | . | CAWSGEGAGYETQYF | TGTGCCTGGAGTGGGGAGGGGGCAGGTTACGAGACCCAGTACTTC